These 4 T cell receptor beta chains were sequenced from one sample in a study of blood T cell repertoires in COVID-19. The table came from immunoSEQ multiplex PCR; TCRdb's copy has only in-frame clones and leaves some out. This table holds 97,000 or so clones, around 90% found once. The material sequenced was peripheral blood. The receptors stem from a young man with acute or convalescent COVID-19.

V and J are TRBV6-2 or TRBV6-3 and TRBJ2-2; 12 nucleotides align to TRBD2. V shed 0 bases and J 4 bases; nucleotides not matched to a gene: 12. CDR3 length equals 20 residues. Germline-derived CDR1 and CDR2 are MNHEY and SVGEGT. This chain's CDR3 is CASSYSIPGTSGSLTGELFF. The CDR3 DNA reads as TGTGCCAGCAGTTACTCCATCCCCGGGACTAGCGGGTCACTCACCGGGGAGCTGTTTTTT.

In DNA form, the CDR3 reads TGTGCTAGTGGTCCCGACAGGATTCCTGGGGCCAACGTCCTGACTTTC. This encodes CASGPDRIPGANVLTF. The V call is TRBV12-5, the J call TRBJ2-6; tentative D call: TRBD1 (6 bases). The CDR3 spans 16 residues. V dropped 5 bases and J dropped 2 bases, with 13 bases sitting between them. Germline assignment: CDR1 LGHNT and CDR2 FRNRAP.

The chain employs TRBV11-3 and TRBJ2-1, with TRBD2 matching 11 bases. The CDR3 consists of 16 residues. CDR1 is SGHNT and CDR2 is YENEEA in the germline V gene. V was pared by 4 bases and J by 7 bases, with 9 bases of the junction left unmatched. As DNA, the CDR3 is TGTGCCAGCAGCTCTCTGAATAGCGGGAGGGGAAATGAGCAGTTCTTC. Translating it yields CASSSLNSGRGNEQFF.

The chain uses TRBV6-5 and TRBJ2-4, with TRBD1 matching 8 bases. The CDR3 runs to 16 residues. Germline CDR1 MNHEY, CDR2 SVGAGI. V lost 2 bases to trimming and J lost 7 bases; unmatched junction nucleotides: 10. The CDR3 sequence: CASSYLGQGNTNIQYF. CDR3 sequence (DNA): TGTGCCAGCAGTTACCTTGGACAGGGTAATACCAACATTCAGTACTTC.